The 26 T cell receptor beta chains given below trace back to one sample, sequenced in a study of spatial heterogeneity in lung cancer. Study conclusions and caveats: For expanded intratumoral alpha and beta TCRs, counts tracked tumor mutation counts.

No antigen has been assigned to these receptors. Described time point: sample taken at primary tumor resection. In TCRdb, the 5' RACE reads were re-called with MiXCR into one record per CDR3 protein. The sample yields approximately 2,500 distinct CDR3 sequences, around a fifth seen once. The specimen was lung tumor tissue, collected at surgery. All receptors come from a male donor with early-stage non-small cell lung cancer.

This clonotype was counted at least ten times. V usage is TRBV28 and J usage is TRBJ2-1; 12 nucleotides line up with TRBD2. Germline CDR1 MDHEN, CDR2 SYDVKM. The CDR3 totals 16 residues. J was trimmed by 9 bases and V by 6 bases; bases with no gene match: 12. CDR3 protein: CASRPLQTSGSREQFF. For the CDR3, the DNA is TGTGCCAGCAGACCTCTACAGACTAGCGGGAGTCGTGAGCAGTTCTTC.

This clonotype counts as medium-sized. The chain is built from TRBV20-1 and TRBJ1-5; no firm D call. Germline-derived CDR1 and CDR2 are DFQATT and SNEGSKA (reference sequence). The V gene lost 6 bases and the J gene lost 6 bases, with 9 bases spanning the gap. CDR3 length: 11 residues. DNA of the CDR3: TGCAGTGCGCGAGGGCCTCAGCCCCAGCATTTT. The encoded protein is CSARGPQPQHF.

The chain recombines TRBV6-2 or TRBV6-3 with TRBJ1-1, with D possibly matching TRBD1 (5 bases). Trimming shortened V by 7 bases and J by 3 bases, and 12 bases separated the two germline ends. Germline-derived CDR1 and CDR2 are MNHEY and SVGEGT. The CDR3 sequence is 13 residues long. The CDR3 coding sequence is TGTGCCAGCACCCCCCTGGGGGACACTGAAGCTTTCTTT. Encoded protein: CASTPLGDTEAFF.

This clonotype is categorized as large. The chain uses TRBV6-2 or TRBV6-3 and TRBJ2-2; TRBD1 matches at 7 bases. CDR3 length: 16 residues. The junction had 11 bases not matched to a gene; V was cut back by 6 bases and J by 4 bases. Looked up from germline, CDR1 is MNHEY and CDR2 is SVGEGT. The CDR3 sequence: CASRRQGPLGTGELFF. The CDR3 bases are TGTGCCAGCAGGAGACAGGGACCCTTAGGCACCGGGGAGCTGTTTTTT.

In its sample, this clonotype ranks as medium-sized (0.01 to 0.1%). The rearrangement joins TRBV30 to TRBJ1-4, with D possibly being TRBD1 (5 bases). This CDR3 spans 14 amino acids. V lost 1 base to trimming and J lost 5 bases, with 11 bases between them. Germline CDR1 and CDR2: GTSNPN and SVGIG (reference sequence). CDR3 nucleotides: TGTGCCTGGAGTGGGGGCTTGCAGAATGAAAAACTGTTTTTT. This translates into CAWSGGLQNEKLFF.

By sample fraction, this clonotype is medium-sized. The chain employs TRBV20-1 and TRBJ2-1; D not resolved. CDR3 length: 12 residues. Germline loops: CDR1 DFQATT, CDR2 SNEGSKA (reference sequence). Deletions cut 6 bases from V and 4 bases from J, with 10 bases between. For the CDR3, the DNA is TGCAGTGCAAAGGACCAATACAATGAGCAGTTCTTC. Protein: CSAKDQYNEQFF.

Sample share makes this clonotype medium-sized. The CDR3 sequence: CASSNDAGNNSPLHF. The CDR3 coding sequence is TGCGCCAGCAGCAACGATGCGGGGAATAATTCACCCCTCCACTTT. The chain carries TRBV5-1 and TRBJ1-6; D is unresolved. V lost 4 bases, J lost 5 bases, and 13 bases lay in between. CDR3 length equals 15 residues. Germline CDR1 SGHRS, CDR2 YFSETQ.

This clonotype is labeled as large. The chain recombines TRBV3-1 with TRBJ1-4; a weak D match, TRBD1 (5 bases). V lost 1 base and J 8 bases, leaving 8 bases between the germline ends. This CDR3 spans 13 amino acids. The V gene's germline CDR1 is LGHDT and CDR2 YNNKEL (reference sequence). As DNA, the CDR3 is TGTGCCAGCAGCCAAGTTCGGGGGGAAAAACTGTTTTTT. The encoded protein is CASSQVRGEKLFF. Filled out from reference TRBV3-1 and TRBJ1-4, the complete variable domain reads DTAVSQTPKYLVTQMGNDKSIKCEQNLGHDTMYWYKQDSKKFLKIMFSYNNKELIINETVPNRFSPKSPDKAHLNLHINSLELGDSAVYFCASSQVRGEKLFFGSGTQLSVL.

This clonotype showed up just a few times. This chain links TRBV28 with TRBJ1-5; no firm D call. Per germline, CDR1 MDHEN and CDR2 SYDVKM. V lost 2 bases and J 1 base, leaving 15 bases between the germline ends. There are 17 residues in the CDR3. The CDR3 region has the DNA TGTGCCAGCAGTTTAAATAGCGACTGGGCGAGCAATCAGCCCCAGCATTTT. Translation: CASSLNSDWASNQPQHF.

This clonotype is categorized as medium-sized. The chain employs TRBV5-4 and TRBJ1-3; no reliable D call. Germline V gene sequence: CDR1 SGHNT, CDR2 YYREEE (reference sequence). V was clipped by 0 bases and J by 7 bases, with 5 bases between them. This CDR3 spans 12 amino acids. The CDR3 sequence: CASSLAGNTIYF. In nucleotides, the CDR3 is TGTGCCAGCAGCTTGGCCGGTAACACCATATATTTT.

This clonotype qualifies as medium-sized. The genes are TRBV6-5 and TRBJ2-7; D may be TRBD2 (5 bases). CDR1 is MNHEY and CDR2 is SVGAGI in the germline V gene. The CDR3 sequence is 15 residues long. V lost 6 bases and J lost 5, with 20 bases in between. The CDR3 DNA follows: TGTGCCAGCAGCCCAGACCGGGATCCTTCTGACGAGCAGTACTTC. Amino acid sequence: CASSPDRDPSDEQYF.

Relative to its sample, this clonotype is large. The germline gene is not matched at one end of the junction; a read error may be the cause. The genes are TRBV10-2 and TRBJ2-3, with 9 bases lining up with TRBD2. Germline-derived CDR1 and CDR2 are WSHSY and SAAADI. This CDR3 spans 19 amino acids. The CDR3 loop is CASTEFLGGRASSTDTQYF. The CDR3, as DNA: TGCGCCAGCACTGAGTTTCTTGGCGGGAGGGCCTCAAGCACAGATACGCAGTATTTT.

This clonotype is large (0.1 to 1%) in the sample. The chain couples TRBV28 to TRBJ1-1; D is unclear. V lost 3 bases, J lost 10 bases, and 15 bases lay in between. CDR3 length: 13 residues. CDR1 is MDHEN and CDR2 is SYDVKM in the germline V gene. CDR3 residues: CASSLAYREGAFF. As DNA, the CDR3 is TGTGCCAGCAGTTTGGCCTACAGAGAGGGAGCTTTCTTT.

This clonotype was seen a single time. The J gene is TRBJ1-3, the V gene TRBV12-3 or TRBV12-4; D not resolved. Trimming took off 2 bases at V and 1 base at J, with 9 bases between the two ends. CDR3 size: 15 residues. CDR3 sequence reads: CASSLKRVSGNTIYF. The CDR3 coding sequence is TGTGCCAGCAGTTTAAAGAGAGTGTCTGGAAACACCATATATTTT.

The V and J genes are TRBV7-2 and TRBJ2-7, with a possible D match to TRBD2 (6 bases). In germline, CDR1 is SGHTA, CDR2 FQGNSA. Trimming removed 5 bases at V and 3 bases at J, with 11 bases between. This CDR3 comprises 13 residues. The CDR3 loop reads CASSGDWIYEQYF. For the CDR3, the DNA is TGTGCCAGCAGCGGGGACTGGATCTACGAGCAGTACTTC.

By frequency in the sample, this clonotype is medium-sized. The gene calls are TRBV7-2 and TRBJ1-2; the match to TRBD1 covers 10 bases. Germline assignment: CDR1 SGHTA and CDR2 FQGNSA. V dropped 4 bases and J dropped 6; count of bases not matched to a gene: 11. The CDR3 extends over 16 amino acids. The CDR3 sequence: CASSYRQGARGHGYTF. CDR3 sequence (DNA): TGTGCCAGCAGCTACAGACAGGGGGCGCGAGGCCATGGCTACACCTTC.

By its share, this clonotype is large. The V and J genes are TRBV30 and TRBJ2-2; 9 nucleotides line up with TRBD2. J was trimmed by 1 base and V by 1 base; bases with no gene match: 10. The germline gives CDR1 GTSNPN, CDR2 SVGIG (reference sequence). The CDR3 spans 18 residues. The CDR3 region has the DNA TGTGCCTGGAGTGGGGATTTCCTAGCGGGGCTGAACACCGGGGAGCTGTTTTTT. Encoded protein: CAWSGDFLAGLNTGELFF.

This chain links TRBV20-1 with TRBJ2-7; possible D gene TRBD1, 5 bases. There are 15 residues in the CDR3. Between the trimmed V and J ends, which lost 2 bases and 2 bases, there was a span of 16 bases. Germline CDR1 is DFQATT and CDR2 is SNEGSKA (reference sequence). The CDR3 region has the DNA TGCAGTGCTAGACCAACGGACATCCTAACCTACGAGCAGTACTTC. This sequence encodes CSARPTDILTYEQYF.

This clonotype has just a few counts. The chain joins TRBV6-5 to TRBJ1-1; perhaps TRBD1 as D (5 bases). In germline, CDR1 is MNHEY, CDR2 SVGAGI. The CDR3 sequence is 13 residues long. V lost 1 base and J lost 5, with 8 bases in between. The CDR3 loop is CASSYFGGTEAFF. The CDR3 bases are TGTGCCAGCAGTTACTTCGGGGGGACTGAAGCTTTCTTT.

This clonotype is judged medium-sized. The chain is built from TRBV11-2 and TRBJ1-5; D is uncertain. This CDR3 spans 13 amino acids. Germline V gene lookup returns CDR1 SGHAT and CDR2 FQNNGV. V was trimmed by 4 bases and J by 4 bases, leaving 8 bases between them. The CDR3 region is CASSSGPNQPQHF. Written as DNA, the CDR3 is TGTGCCAGCAGCTCCGGCCCGAATCAGCCCCAGCATTTT.

Within the sample, this clonotype is large (0.1 to 1%). V and J are TRBV18 and TRBJ2-7; D is undetermined. The CDR3 has 13 amino acids. Trimming pared 0 bases from V and 2 bases from J, leaving 5 bases between. Looked up from germline, CDR1 is KGHSH and CDR2 is LQKENI. This CDR3 is CASSPPLAYEQYF. CDR3 nucleotides: TGTGCCAGCTCACCACCGTTGGCCTACGAGCAGTACTTC.

By share, this clonotype counts as medium-sized. The chain combines TRBV27 with TRBJ2-3; 12 bases are shared with TRBD2. The CDR3 has 15 amino acids. Losses at the gene ends were 8 bases for V and 3 bases for J; bases not matched to a gene: 6. Per the germline V gene, CDR1 is MNHEY and CDR2 is SMNVEV (reference sequence). As DNA, the CDR3 is TGTGCCAGCTGGATGACTAGCGGGAGTACAGATACGCAGTATTTT. It specifies CASWMTSGSTDTQYF.

The chain combines TRBV28 with TRBJ2-1; D may be TRBD1 (5 bases). Germline assignment: CDR1 MDHEN and CDR2 SYDVKM. The CDR3 has 15 amino acids. V was cut by 4 bases and J by 6 bases, with 16 bases left in between. CDR3 sequence: CASSSTGDPPNEQFF. As DNA, the CDR3 is TGTGCCAGCAGTTCAACAGGAGACCCCCCCAATGAGCAGTTCTTC.

By sample share, this clonotype is medium-sized (0.01 to 0.1%). The chain uses TRBV5-1 and TRBJ1-5; D gene ambiguous. The germline V and J ends were trimmed by 7 bases and 6 bases, with 23 bases remaining between them. The CDR3 runs to 16 residues. Looked up from germline, CDR1 is SGHRS and CDR2 is YFSETQ. The CDR3 sequence is CASLGLATAWGQPQHF. DNA of the CDR3: TGCGCCAGCCTGGGTTTGGCCACCGCATGGGGTCAGCCCCAGCATTTT.

This clonotype ranks as large. V usage is TRBV27 and J usage is TRBJ2-7; the match to TRBD1 covers 11 bases. This CDR3 has 14 residues. With 5 bases clipped from V and 2 bases from J, the junction kept 2 bases outside the gene matches. Germline V gives CDR1 MNHEY, CDR2 SMNVEV (reference sequence). The chain's CDR3 is CASSLDRGPYEQYF. The CDR3 bases are TGTGCCAGCAGTCTGGACAGGGGGCCCTACGAGCAGTACTTC.

By its share, this clonotype is medium-sized. The chain couples TRBV30 to TRBJ2-3; D may correspond to TRBD1 or TRBD2 (5 bases each). Between the trimmed V and J ends, which lost 1 base and 2 bases, there was a span of 13 bases. CDR3 size: 15 residues. The germline V gene has CDR1 GTSNPN and CDR2 SVGIG (reference sequence). The CDR3 DNA is TGTGCCTGGAGTGGTTGGATGGGGGACACAGATACGCAGTATTTT. This encodes CAWSGWMGDTDTQYF.